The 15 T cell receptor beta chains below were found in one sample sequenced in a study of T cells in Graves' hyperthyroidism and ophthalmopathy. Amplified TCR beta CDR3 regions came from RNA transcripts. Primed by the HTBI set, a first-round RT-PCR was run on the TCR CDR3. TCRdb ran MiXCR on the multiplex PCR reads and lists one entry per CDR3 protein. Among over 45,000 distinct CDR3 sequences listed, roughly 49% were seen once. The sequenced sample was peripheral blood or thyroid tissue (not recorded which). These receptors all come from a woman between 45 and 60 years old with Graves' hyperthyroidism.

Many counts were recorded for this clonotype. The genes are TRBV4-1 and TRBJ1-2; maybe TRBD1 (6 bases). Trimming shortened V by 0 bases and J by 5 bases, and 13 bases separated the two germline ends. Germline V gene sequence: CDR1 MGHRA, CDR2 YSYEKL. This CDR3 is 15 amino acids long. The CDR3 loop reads CASSQERTVGYGYTF. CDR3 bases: TGCGCCAGCAGCCAAGAAAGGACAGTAGGATATGGCTACACCTTC.

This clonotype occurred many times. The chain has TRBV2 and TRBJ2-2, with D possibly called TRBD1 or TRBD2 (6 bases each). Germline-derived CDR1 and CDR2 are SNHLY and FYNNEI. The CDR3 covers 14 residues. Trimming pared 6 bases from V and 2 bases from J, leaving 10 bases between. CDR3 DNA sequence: TGTGCCAGCAGGGCGGGACACAACACCGGGGAGCTGTTTTTT. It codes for CASRAGHNTGELFF.

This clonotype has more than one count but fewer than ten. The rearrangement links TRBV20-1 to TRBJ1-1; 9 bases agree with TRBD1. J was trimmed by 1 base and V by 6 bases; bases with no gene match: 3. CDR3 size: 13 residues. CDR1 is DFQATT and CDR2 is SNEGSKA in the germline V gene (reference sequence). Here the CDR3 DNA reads TGCAGTGCCGACAGGGGGGGGAACACTGAAGCTTTCTTT. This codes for CSADRGGNTEAFF.

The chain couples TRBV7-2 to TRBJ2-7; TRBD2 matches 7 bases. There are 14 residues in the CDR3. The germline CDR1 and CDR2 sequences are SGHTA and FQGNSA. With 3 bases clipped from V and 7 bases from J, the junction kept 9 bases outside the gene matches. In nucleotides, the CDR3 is TGTGCCAGCAGCTTTCCGGGACTACTTTCGGAGCAGTACTTC. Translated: CASSFPGLLSEQYF. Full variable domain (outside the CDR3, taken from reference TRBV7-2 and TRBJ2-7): GAGVSQSPSNKVTEKGKDVELRCDPISGHTALYWYRQSLGQGLEFLIYFQGNSAPDKSGLPSDRFSAERTGGSVSTLTIQRTQQEDSAVYLCASSFPGLLSEQYFGPGTRLTVT.

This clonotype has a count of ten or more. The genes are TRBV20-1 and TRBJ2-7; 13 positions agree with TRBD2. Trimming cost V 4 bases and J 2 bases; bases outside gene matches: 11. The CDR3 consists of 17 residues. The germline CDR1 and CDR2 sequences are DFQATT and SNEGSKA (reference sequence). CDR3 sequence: CSAIAGTSGIPPYEQYF. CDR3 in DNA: TGCAGTGCTATTGCCGGGACTAGCGGGATTCCCCCCTACGAGCAGTACTTC.

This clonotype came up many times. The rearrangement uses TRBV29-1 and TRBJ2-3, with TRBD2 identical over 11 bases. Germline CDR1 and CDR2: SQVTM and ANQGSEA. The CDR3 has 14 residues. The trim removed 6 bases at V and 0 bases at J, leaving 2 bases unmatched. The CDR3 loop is CSVRTSGSTDTQYF. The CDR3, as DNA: TGCAGCGTGCGGACTAGCGGGAGCACAGATACGCAGTATTTT.

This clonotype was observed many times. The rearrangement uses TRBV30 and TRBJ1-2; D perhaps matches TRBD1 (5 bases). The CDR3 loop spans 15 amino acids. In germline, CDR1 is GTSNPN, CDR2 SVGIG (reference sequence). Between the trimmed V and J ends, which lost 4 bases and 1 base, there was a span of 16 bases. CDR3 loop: CAWTKGLYYNYGYTF. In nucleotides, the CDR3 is TGTGCCTGGACCAAGGGGCTCTATTATAACTATGGCTACACCTTC. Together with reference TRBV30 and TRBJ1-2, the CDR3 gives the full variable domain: SQTIHQWPATLVQPVGSPLSLECTVEGTSNPNLYWYRQAAGRGLQLLFYSVGIGQISSEVPQNLSASRPQDRQFILSSKKLLLSDSGFYLCAWTKGLYYNYGYTFGSGTRLTVV.

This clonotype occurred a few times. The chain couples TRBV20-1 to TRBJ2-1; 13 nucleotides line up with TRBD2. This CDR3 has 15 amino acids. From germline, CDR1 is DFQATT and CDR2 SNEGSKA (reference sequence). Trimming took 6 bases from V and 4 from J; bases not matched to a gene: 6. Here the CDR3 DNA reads TGCAGTGCCGGAGAACTAGCGGGAGGGTACAATGAGCAGTTCTTC. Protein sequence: CSAGELAGGYNEQFF.

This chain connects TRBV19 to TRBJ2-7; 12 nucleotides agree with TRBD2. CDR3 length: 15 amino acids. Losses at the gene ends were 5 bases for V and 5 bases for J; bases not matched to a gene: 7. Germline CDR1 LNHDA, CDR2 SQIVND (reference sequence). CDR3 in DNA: TGTGCCAGTAGTGTCGGACTAGCGGGATACCACGAGCAGTACTTC. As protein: CASSVGLAGYHEQYF.

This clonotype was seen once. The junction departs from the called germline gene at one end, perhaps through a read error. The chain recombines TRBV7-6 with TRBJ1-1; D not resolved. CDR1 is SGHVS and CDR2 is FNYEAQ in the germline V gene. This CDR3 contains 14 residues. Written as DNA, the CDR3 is TGTGCCAGCAGCTTAGTAGCGGTGAAGACTGAAGCTTTCTTT. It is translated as CASSLVAVKTEAFF.

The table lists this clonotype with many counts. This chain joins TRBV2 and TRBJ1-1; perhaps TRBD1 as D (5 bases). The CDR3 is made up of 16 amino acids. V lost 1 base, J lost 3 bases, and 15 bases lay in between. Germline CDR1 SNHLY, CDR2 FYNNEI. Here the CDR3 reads CASSEVARVGDTEAFF. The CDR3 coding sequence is TGTGCCAGCAGTGAAGTCGCCAGGGTCGGCGACACTGAAGCTTTCTTT. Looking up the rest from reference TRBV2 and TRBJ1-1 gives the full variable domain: EPEVTQTPSHQVTQMGQEVILRCVPISNHLYFYWYRQILGQKVEFLVSFYNNEISEKSEIFDDQFSVERPDGSNFTLKIRSTKLEDSAMYFCASSEVARVGDTEAFFGQGTRLTVV.

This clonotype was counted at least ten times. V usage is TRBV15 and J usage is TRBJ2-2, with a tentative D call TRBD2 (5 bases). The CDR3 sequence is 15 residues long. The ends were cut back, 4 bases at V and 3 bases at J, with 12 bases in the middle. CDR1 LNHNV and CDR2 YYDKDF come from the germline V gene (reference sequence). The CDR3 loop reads CATSKRWRHTGELFF. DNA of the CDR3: TGTGCCACCAGCAAACGGTGGAGGCACACCGGGGAGCTGTTTTTT.

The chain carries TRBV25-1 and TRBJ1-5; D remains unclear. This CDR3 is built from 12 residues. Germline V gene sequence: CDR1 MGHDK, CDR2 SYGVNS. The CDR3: CARADSNQPQHF. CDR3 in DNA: TGTGCTAGAGCGGACAGCAATCAGCCCCAGCATTTT.

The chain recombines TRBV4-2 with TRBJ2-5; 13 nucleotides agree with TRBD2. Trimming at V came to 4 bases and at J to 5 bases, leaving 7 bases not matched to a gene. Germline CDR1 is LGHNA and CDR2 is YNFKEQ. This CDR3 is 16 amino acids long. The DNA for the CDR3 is TGTGCCAGCAGCCGTTTTGGACTAGCGGGAGTCGAGACCCAGTACTTC. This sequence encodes CASSRFGLAGVETQYF.

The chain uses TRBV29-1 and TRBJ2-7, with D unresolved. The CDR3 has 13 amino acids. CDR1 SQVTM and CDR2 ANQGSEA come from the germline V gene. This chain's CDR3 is CSAGWASSYEQYF. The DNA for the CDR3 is TGCAGTGCCGGCTGGGCATCCTCCTACGAGCAGTACTTC.